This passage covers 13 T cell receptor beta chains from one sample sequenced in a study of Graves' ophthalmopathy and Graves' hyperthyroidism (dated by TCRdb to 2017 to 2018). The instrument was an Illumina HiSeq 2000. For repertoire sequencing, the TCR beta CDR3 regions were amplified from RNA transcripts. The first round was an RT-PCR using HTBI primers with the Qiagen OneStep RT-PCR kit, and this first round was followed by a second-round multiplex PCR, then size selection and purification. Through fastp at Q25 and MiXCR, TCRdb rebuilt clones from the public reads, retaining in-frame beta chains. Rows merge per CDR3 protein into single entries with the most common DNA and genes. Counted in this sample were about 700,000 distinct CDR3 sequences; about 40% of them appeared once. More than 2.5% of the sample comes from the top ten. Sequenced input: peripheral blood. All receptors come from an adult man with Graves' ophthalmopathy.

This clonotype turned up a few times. The CDR3, as DNA: TGTGCCAGCAGTTACGTATACCCCCAAGGAATAGGCCCCAATCAGCCCCAGCATTTT. Residues: CASSYVYPQGIGPNQPQHF. The J gene is TRBJ1-5, the V gene TRBV5-6; no firm D call. The germline V and J ends were trimmed by 5 bases and 3 bases, with 27 bases remaining between them. The CDR3 runs 19 residues. The germline CDR1 and CDR2 sequences are SGHDT and YYEEEE.

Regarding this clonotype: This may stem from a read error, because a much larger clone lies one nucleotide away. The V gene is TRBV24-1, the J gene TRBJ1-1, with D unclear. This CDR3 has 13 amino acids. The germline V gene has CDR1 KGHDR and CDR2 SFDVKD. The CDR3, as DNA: TGTGCCAGATATGTTCGAAGTAACACTGAAGCTCTCTTT. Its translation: CARYVRSNTEALF.

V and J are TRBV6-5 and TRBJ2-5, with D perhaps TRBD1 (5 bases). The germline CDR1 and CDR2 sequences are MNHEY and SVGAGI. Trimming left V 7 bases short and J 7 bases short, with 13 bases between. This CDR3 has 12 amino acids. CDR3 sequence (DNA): TGTGCCAGCAAGAACGCTCAGGGGACCCAGTACTTC. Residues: CASKNAQGTQYF.

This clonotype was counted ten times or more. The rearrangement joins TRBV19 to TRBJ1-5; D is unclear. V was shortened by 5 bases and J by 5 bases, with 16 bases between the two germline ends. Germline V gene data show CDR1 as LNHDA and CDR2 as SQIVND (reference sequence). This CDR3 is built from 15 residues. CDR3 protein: CASSPQGQEDQPQHF. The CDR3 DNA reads TGTGCCAGTAGTCCGCAAGGGCAGGAGGATCAGCCCCAGCATTTT. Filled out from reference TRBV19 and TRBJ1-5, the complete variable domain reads DGGITQSPKYLFRKEGQNVTLSCEQNLNHDAMYWYRQDPGQGLRLIYYSQIVNDFQKGDIAEGYSVSREKKESFPLTVTSAQKNPTAFYLCASSPQGQEDQPQHFGDGTRLSIL.

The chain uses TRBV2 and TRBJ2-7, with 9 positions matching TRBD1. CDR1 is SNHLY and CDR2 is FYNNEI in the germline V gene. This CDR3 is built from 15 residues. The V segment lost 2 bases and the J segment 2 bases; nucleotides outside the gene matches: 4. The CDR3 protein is CASSEIRTGAYEQYF. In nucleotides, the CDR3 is TGTGCCAGCAGTGAAATTAGGACAGGGGCCTACGAGCAGTACTTC.

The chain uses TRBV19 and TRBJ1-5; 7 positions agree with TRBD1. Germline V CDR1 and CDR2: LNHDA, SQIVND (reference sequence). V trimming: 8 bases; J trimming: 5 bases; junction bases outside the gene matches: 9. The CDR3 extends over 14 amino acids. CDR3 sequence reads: CASGAGDSDQPQHF. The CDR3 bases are TGTGCCAGTGGGGCTGGGGACAGCGATCAGCCCCAGCATTTT.

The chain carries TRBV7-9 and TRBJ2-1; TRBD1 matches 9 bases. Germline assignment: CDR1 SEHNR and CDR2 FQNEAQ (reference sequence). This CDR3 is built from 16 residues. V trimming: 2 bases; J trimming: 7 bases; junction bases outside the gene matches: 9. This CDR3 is CASSLSIGTGHNEQFF. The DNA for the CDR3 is TGTGCCAGCAGCTTATCAATAGGGACAGGGCATAATGAGCAGTTCTTC.

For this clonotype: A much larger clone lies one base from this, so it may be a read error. CDR3 amino acids: CASSFQGLTYEQYF. CDR3 DNA: TGTGCCAGCAGTTTCCAGGGGTTGACCTACGAGCAGTACTTC. The V and J genes are TRBV25-1 and TRBJ2-7; D may be TRBD1 (6 bases). Trimming cost V 5 bases and J 2 bases, with 13 bases left between them. This CDR3 has 14 amino acids. Germline V CDR1 and CDR2: MGHDK, SYGVNS.

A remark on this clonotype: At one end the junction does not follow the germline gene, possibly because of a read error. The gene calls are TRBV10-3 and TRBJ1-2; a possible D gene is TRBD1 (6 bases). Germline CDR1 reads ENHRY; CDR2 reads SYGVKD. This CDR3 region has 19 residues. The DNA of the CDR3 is TGTGCCAGCAGTTACGCGGGGGGGGACATATCTGAACAAACCAGTGGCTACACCTTC. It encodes CASSYAGGDISEQTSGYTF.

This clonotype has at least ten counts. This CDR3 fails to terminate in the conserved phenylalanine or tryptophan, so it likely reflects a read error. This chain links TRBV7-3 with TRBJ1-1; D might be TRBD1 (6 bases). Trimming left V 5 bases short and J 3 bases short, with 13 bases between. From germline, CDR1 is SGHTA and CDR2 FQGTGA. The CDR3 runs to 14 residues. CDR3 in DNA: TGTGCCAGCAGCGCACAGGGTTGGGACACTGAAGCTTTCCTT. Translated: CASSAQGWDTEAFL.

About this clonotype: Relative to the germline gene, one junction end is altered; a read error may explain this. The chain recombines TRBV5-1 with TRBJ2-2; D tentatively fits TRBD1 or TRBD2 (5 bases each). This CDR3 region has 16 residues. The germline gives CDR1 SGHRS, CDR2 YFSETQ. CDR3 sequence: CASSPPGAISTEELFF. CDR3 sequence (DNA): TGCGCCAGCAGCCCCCCCGGGGCGATAAGCACCGAGGAGCTGTTTTTT.

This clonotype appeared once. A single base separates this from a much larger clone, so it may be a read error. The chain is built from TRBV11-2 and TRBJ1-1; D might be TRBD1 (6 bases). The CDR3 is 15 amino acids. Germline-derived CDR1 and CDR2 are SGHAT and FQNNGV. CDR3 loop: CASSPGGTMNTEASF. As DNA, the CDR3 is TGTGCCAGCAGCCCGGGTGGGACAATGAACACTGAAGCTTCCTTT. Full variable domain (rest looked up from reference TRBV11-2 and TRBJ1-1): EAGVAQSPRYKIIEKRQSVAFWCNPISGHATLYWYQQILGQGPKLLIQFQNNGVVDDSQLPKDRFSAERLKGVDSTLKIQPAKLEDSAVYLCASSPGGTMNTEASFGQGTRLTVV.

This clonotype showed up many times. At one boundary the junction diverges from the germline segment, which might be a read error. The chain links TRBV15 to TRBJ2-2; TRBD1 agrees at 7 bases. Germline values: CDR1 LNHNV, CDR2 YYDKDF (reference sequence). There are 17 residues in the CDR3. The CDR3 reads CATSRDYGTANTGELFF. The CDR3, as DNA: TGTGCCACCAGCAGAGATTACGGGACAGCGAATACCGGGGAGCTGTTTTTT.